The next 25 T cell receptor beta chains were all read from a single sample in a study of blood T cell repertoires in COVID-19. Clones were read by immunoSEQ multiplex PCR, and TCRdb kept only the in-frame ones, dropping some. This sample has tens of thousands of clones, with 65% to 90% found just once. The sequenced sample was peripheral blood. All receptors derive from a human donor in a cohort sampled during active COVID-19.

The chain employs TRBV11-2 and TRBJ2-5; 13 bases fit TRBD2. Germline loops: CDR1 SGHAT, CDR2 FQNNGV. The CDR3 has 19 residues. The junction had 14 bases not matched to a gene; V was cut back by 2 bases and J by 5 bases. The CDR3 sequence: CASSLPSLGLAGVGETQYF. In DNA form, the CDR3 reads TGTGCCAGCAGCTTACCATCCCTCGGACTAGCGGGAGTGGGTGAGACCCAGTACTTC.

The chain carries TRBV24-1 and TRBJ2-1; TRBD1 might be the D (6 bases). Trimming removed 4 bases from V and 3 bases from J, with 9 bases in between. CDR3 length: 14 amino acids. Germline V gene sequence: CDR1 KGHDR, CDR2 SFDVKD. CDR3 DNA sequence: TGTGCCACCAGTGAGGGGACAAACTACAATGAGCAGTTCTTC. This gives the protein CATSEGTNYNEQFF.

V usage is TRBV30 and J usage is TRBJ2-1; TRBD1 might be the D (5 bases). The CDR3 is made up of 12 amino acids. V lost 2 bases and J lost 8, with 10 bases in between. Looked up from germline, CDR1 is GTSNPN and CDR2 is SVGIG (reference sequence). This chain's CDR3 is CAWSKQGDEQFF. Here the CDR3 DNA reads TGTGCCTGGAGTAAGCAGGGCGATGAGCAGTTCTTC. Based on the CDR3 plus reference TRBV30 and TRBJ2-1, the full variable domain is SQTIHQWPATLVQPVGSPLSLECTVEGTSNPNLYWYRQAAGRGLQLLFYSVGIGQISSEVPQNLSASRPQDRQFILSSKKLLLSDSGFYLCAWSKQGDEQFFGPGTRLTVL.

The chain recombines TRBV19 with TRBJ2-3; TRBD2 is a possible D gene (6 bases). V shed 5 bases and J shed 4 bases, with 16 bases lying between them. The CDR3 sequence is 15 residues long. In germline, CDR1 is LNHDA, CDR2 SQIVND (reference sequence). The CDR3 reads CASSSPGRGPDTQYF. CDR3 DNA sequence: TGTGCCAGTAGTTCACCAGGGCGGGGTCCAGATACGCAGTATTTT.

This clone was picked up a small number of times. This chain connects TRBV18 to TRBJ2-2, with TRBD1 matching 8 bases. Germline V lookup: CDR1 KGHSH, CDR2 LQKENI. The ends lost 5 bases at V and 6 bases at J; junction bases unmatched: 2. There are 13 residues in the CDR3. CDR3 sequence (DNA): TGTGCCAGCTCAGAACAGGGGGCCGGGGAGCTGTTTTTT. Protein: CASSEQGAGELFF.

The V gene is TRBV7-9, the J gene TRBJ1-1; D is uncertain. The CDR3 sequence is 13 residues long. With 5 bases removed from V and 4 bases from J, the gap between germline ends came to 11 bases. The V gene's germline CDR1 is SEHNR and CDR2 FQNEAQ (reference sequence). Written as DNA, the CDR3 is TGTGCCAGCAGCCGGGAGGCTGGCACTGAAGCTTTCTTT. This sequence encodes CASSREAGTEAFF.

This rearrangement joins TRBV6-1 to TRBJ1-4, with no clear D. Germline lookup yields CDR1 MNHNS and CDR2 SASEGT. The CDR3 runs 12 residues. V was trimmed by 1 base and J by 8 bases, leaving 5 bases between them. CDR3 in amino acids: CASSEGGEKLFF. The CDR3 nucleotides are TGTGCCAGCAGTGAAGGAGGGGAAAAACTGTTTTTT.

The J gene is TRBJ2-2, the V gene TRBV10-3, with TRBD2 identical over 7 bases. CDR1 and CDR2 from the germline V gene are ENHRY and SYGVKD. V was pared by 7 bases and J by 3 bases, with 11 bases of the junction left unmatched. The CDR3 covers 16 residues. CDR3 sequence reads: CAINLGGLGYTGELFF. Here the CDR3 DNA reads TGTGCCATCAACTTAGGAGGACTAGGGTACACCGGGGAGCTGTTTTTT.

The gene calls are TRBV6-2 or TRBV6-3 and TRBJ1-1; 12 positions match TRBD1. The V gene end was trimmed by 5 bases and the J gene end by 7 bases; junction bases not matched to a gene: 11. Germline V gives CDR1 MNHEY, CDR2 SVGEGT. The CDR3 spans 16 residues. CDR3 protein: CASSSHPGTGGIEAFF. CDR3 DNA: TGTGCCAGCAGTAGTCATCCCGGGACAGGGGGCATTGAAGCTTTCTTT.

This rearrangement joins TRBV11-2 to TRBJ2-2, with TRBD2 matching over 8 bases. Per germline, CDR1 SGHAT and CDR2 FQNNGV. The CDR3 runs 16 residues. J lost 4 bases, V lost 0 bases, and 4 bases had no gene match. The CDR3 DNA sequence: TGTGCCAGCAGCTTAGAGCTAGCGGGCCCCACCGGGGAGCTGTTTTTT. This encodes CASSLELAGPTGELFF.

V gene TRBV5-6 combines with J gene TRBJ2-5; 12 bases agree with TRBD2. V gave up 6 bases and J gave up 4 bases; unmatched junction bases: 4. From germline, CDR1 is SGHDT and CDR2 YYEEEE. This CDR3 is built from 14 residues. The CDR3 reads CASTVGLAGETQYF. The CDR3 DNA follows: TGTGCCAGCACCGTGGGACTAGCGGGAGAGACCCAGTACTTC. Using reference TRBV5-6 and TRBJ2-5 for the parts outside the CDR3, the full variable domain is DAGVTQSPTHLIKTRGQQVTLRCSPKSGHDTVSWYQQALGQGPQFIFQYYEEEERQRGNFPDRFSGHQFPNYSSELNVNALLLGDSALYLCASTVGLAGETQYFGPGTRLLVL.

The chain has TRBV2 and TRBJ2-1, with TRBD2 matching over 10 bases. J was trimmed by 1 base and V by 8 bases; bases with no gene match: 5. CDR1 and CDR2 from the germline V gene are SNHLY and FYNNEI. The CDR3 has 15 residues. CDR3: CASPSGSPSYNEQFF. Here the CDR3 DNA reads TGTGCCAGCCCTAGCGGGAGCCCGTCCTACAATGAGCAGTTCTTC.

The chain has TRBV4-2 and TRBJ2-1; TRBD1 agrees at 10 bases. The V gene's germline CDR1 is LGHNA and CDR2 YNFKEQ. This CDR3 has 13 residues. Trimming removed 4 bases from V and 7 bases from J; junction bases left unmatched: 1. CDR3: CASSPGQGNEQFF. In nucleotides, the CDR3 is TGTGCCAGCAGCCCGGGACAGGGGAATGAGCAGTTCTTC.

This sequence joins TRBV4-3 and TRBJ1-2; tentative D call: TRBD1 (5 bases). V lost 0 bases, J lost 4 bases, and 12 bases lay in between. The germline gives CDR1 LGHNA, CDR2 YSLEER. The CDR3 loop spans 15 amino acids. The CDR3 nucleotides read TGCGCCAGCAGCCAAGATATGACAGTTCTCTATGGCTACACCTTC. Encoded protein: CASSQDMTVLYGYTF.

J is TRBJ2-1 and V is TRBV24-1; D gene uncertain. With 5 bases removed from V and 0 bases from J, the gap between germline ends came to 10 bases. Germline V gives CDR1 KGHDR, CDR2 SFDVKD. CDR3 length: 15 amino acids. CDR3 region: CATSGSLSSYNEQFF. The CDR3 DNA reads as TGTGCCACCAGTGGTTCACTAAGCTCCTACAATGAGCAGTTCTTC.

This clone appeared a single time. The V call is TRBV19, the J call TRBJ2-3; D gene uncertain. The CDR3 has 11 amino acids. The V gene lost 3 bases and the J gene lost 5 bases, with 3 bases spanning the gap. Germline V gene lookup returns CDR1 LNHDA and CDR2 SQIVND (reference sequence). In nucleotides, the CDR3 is TGTGCCAGTAGTATCCAAGATACGCAGTATTTT. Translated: CASSIQDTQYF.

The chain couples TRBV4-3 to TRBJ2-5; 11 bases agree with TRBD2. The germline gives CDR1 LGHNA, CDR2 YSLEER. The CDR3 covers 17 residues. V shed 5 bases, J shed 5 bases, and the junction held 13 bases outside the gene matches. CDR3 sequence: CASSTGTSGNYGETQYF. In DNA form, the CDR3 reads TGCGCCAGCAGCACCGGGACTAGCGGCAATTATGGGGAGACCCAGTACTTC.

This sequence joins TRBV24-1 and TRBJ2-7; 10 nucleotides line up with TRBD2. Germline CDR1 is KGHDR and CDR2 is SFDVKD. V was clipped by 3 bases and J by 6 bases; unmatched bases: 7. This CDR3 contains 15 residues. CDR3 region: CATSDTGLAGGEQYF. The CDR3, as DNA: TGTGCCACCAGTGATACTGGATTAGCGGGAGGCGAGCAGTACTTC.

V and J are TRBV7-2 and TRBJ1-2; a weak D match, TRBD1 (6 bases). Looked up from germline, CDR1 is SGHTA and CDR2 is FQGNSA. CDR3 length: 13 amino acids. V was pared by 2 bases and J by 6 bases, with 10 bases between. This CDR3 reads CASSLRGGDGYTF. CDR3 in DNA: TGTGCCAGCAGCTTAAGGGGGGGAGATGGCTACACCTTC.

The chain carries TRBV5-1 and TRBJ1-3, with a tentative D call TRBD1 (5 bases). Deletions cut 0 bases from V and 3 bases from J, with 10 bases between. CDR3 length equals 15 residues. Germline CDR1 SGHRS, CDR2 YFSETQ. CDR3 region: CASSLEGSNGNTIYF. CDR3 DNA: TGCGCCAGCAGCTTGGAGGGGTCAAATGGAAACACCATATATTTT.

CDR3 coding DNA: TGCGCCAGCAGCTCGGGACTAGCGGGAGGACAAGAGACCCAGTACTTC. Translated, it gives CASSSGLAGGQETQYF. The genes are TRBV5-1 and TRBJ2-5, with TRBD2 identical over 15 bases. The CDR3 sequence is 16 residues long. Germline V gene data show CDR1 as SGHRS and CDR2 as YFSETQ. V shed 3 bases and J 2 bases; nucleotides not matched to a gene: 2.

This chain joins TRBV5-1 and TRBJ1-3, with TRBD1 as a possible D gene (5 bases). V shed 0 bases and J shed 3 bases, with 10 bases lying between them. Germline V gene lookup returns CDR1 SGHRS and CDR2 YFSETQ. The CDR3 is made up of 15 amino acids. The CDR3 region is CASSLEPGFGNTIYF. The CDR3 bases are TGCGCCAGCAGCTTGGAGCCAGGGTTTGGAAACACCATATATTTT.

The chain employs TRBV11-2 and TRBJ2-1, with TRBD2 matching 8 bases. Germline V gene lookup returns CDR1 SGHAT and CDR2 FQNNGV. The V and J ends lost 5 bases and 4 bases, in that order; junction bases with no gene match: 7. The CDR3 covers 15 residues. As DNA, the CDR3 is TGTGCCAGCAGCCTGGGACTAGGAGGTTACAATGAGCAGTTCTTC. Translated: CASSLGLGGYNEQFF.

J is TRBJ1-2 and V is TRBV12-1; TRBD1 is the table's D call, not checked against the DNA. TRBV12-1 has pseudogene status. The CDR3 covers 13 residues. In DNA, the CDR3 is TGTGCCAGCAGGTTTCGGGACACCTATGGCTACACCTTC. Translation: CASRFRDTYGYTF.

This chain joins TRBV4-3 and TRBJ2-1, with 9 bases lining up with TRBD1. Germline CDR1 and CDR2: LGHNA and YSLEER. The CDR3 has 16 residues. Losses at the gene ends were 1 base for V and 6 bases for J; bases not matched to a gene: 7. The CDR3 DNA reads TGCGCCAGCAGCCAAGCTTACGGACAGGGGATCAATGAGCAGTTCTTC. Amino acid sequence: CASSQAYGQGINEQFF.